Described below is a single T cell receptor beta chain sequence and its context. Its antigen is unidentified. The method was immunoSEQ multiplex PCR; TCRdb's version includes in-frame clones alone and lacks a portion of them. The table has around 23,000 clones, roughly 87% seen once. This CDR3 has 12 amino acids. From germline, CDR1 is MGHDK and CDR2 SYGVNS. Trimming cost V 3 bases and J 4 bases, with 6 bases left between them. This specimen comes from a study of STAT5B mutations in CD4+ large granular lymphocyte leukemia. Study-level information: Among healthy controls, a particular HLA allele went with more CDR3 'QG' motifs.

Whole-study findings and limits: Patient CD4-sorted repertoires stayed more clonal than healthy ones after leukemic-clone removal. Compared with healthy controls (2/35), patient top clones favored TRBV06 (8/27).

V and J are TRBV25-1 and TRBJ1-2, with D possibly being TRBD1 (5 bases). What was sequenced was CD4+ T cells from blood buffy coats. The receptor comes from a human donor in good health. CDR3 in amino acids: CASSEGLYGYTF. CDR3 DNA sequence: TGTGCCAGCAGTGAGGGACTCTATGGCTACACCTTC.